The present T cell receptor (beta chain) was sequenced within a study of T cells in Graves' hyperthyroidism and ophthalmopathy. General study findings and limits: Blood samples included most of the expanded thyroid clonotypes exceeding 0.001.

The table lists this clonotype with a few counts. Its antigen remains unknown. The junction departs from germline at one end; a sequencing error may be responsible. Hyperthyroidism in the patients, aged 18 to 65, was newly diagnosed and under 2 months in duration. Clinical symptoms, serum thyroxine and TRAb, thyroid ultrasound and orbital computed tomography were used for the diagnoses. PBMCs were derived from 10 ml fresh peripheral blood. What was amplified from RNA transcripts were TCR beta CDR3 regions. HTBI primers were employed in a first-round RT-PCR of the TCR CDR3. MiXCR, applied by TCRdb to the multiplex PCR reads, yields one record per CDR3 protein. The sample yields over 700,000 distinct CDR3 sequences, 35% to 45% seen once. This receptor was identified in a man aged 18-30 years with Graves' hyperthyroidism. Sample: blood.

Here the CDR3 reads CASSLEAGTEWETQYF. The CDR3 coding sequence is TGCGCCAGCAGCTTGGAGGCAGGGACAGAATGGGAGACCCAGTACTTC. The chain recombines TRBV5-6 with TRBJ2-5, with 7 bases lining up with TRBD1. The CDR3 covers 16 residues. Per germline, CDR1 SGHDT and CDR2 YYEEEE.